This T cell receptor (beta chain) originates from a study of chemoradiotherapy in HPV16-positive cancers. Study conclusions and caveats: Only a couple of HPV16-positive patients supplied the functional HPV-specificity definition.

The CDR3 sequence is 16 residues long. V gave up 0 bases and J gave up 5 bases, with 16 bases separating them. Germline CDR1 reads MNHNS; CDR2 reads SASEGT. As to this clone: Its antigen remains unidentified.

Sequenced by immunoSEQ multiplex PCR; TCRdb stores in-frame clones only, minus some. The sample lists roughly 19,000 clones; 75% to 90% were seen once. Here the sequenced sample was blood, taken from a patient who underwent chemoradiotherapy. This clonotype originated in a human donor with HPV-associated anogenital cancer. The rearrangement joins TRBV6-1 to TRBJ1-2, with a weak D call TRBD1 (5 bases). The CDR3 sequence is CASSEALGTVVYGYTF. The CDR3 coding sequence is TGTGCCAGCAGTGAAGCGCTTGGGACCGTAGTGTATGGCTACACCTTC.